This is a list of T cell receptor beta chains from one sample in a study of cytomegalovirus exposure and HLA in healthy donors. Sequencing used immunoSEQ multiplex PCR; TCRdb keeps in-frame clones, though not all of them. The sample shows approximately 110,000 clones, more than 75% of them seen only once. The sample was PBMCs. These receptors were collected from a man aged 40-55 years in good health and CMV-seronegative. Each CDR3 is given without its conserved first and last residue.

V gene	J gene	CDR3 protein
TRBV5-6	TRBJ2-1	ASSFLVSFGQLNEQF
TRBV5-1	TRBJ1-1	ASSLPFPQRGTEAF
TRBV28	TRBJ2-1	ASSGPGVWF
TRBV27	TRBJ1-2	ASSSATDYGYT
TRBV6-5	TRBJ2-7	ASSYLTDYEQY
TRBV18	TRBJ1-6	ASSPDRNSPLH
TRBV7-8	TRBJ2-2	ASSLREGWTGELF
TRBV2	TRBJ1-2	ASSETGGRGYT
TRBV5-1	TRBJ1-1	ASRLMTVNTEAF
TRBV28	TRBJ2-3	ASSLSGWSTSTDTQY